Sequencing of this TCR beta chain was carried out in a study of breast tumors, draining lymph nodes, adjacent tissues. TCRdb redid the calling of the multiplex PCR reads with MiXCR, one entry per CDR3 protein. The sample carries over 60,000 distinct CDR3 sequences, approximately 57% recorded once. Trimming cost V 4 bases and J 3 bases; bases outside gene matches: 11. Germline CDR1 MGHRA, CDR2 YSYEKL. This CDR3 is 17 amino acids long. Study-level results: Data only fit, rather than demonstrated, lymph node origin of most tumor T cells. Compared with lymph nodes, tumors were less diverse; compared with nontumor tissue, more.

This clonotype occurred many times. Its antigen is not identified. The chain couples TRBV4-1 to TRBJ2-3, with 9 bases matching TRBD2. This receptor was obtained from a female donor with breast cancer. Some clones in this sample may be carry-over from other donors' samples. Material: breast tumor tissue. CDR3 DNA sequence: TGCGCCAGCAGCCGAGAAACTAGCGGGCTTGGGACAGATACGCAGTATTTT. Its translation is CASSRETSGLGTDTQYF.